This TCR beta chain was documented in a study of T cell responses to AZD1222 COVID-19 vaccine. Broader study findings: Baseline seropositives among AZD1222 recipients totaled only five or six. Donors were chiefly white British, with a greater number of females, and clonal diversity was perhaps underestimated.

The germline gives CDR1 MGHRA, CDR2 YSYEKL. Trimming left V 0 bases short and J 5 bases short, with 7 bases between. The CDR3 loop spans 13 amino acids. Remarks on this clone: Antigen specificity is unknown.

Profiled with immunoSEQ multiplex PCR; TCRdb holds only in-frame clones, not every one. Of 95,000 to 110,000 clones in the sample, over 85% were seen once. The source material was peripheral blood, sampled on day 0 of AZD1222 vaccination. This chain connects TRBV4-1 to TRBJ1-2; D unresolved. This TCR was recovered from an adult in good health. CDR3 in DNA: TGCGCCAGCAGCCAAGACATTAAATATGGCTACACCTTC. This sequence encodes CASSQDIKYGYTF.